These 25 T cell receptor beta chains share one sample of origin, sequenced in a study of blood T cells in healthy people across ages. Together with a sample-barcoded 5' primer, a J-beta primer mix was included in a second PCR lasting 7 to 11 cycles. TCRdb fed the 5' RACE reads into MiXCR, producing one record per CDR3 protein. This sample yields approximately 700,000 distinct CDR3 sequences, of which around 32% are seen a single time; 15% belongs to the top ten. The sample comprised blood. These receptors came from an elderly woman in good health.

CDR3 amino acids: CASSRTGLGTEAFF. The CDR3 DNA reads as TGTGCCAGCAGTAGGACAGGGCTAGGCACTGAAGCTTTCTTT. The chain is built from TRBV2 and TRBJ1-1; TRBD1 matches 8 bases. Trimming removed 5 bases from V and 4 bases from J; junction bases left unmatched: 6. The V gene's germline CDR1 is SNHLY and CDR2 FYNNEI. The CDR3 totals 14 residues.

The rearrangement links TRBV30 to TRBJ2-7, with D possibly called TRBD1 or TRBD2 (5 bases each). Germline V CDR1 and CDR2: GTSNPN, SVGIG (reference sequence). The CDR3 sequence is 12 residues long. CDR3 loop: CATGTTSYEQYF. In nucleotides, the CDR3 is TGTGCGACCGGGACCACCTCCTACGAGCAGTACTTC.

This clonotype was counted at least ten times. The chain employs TRBV6-6 and TRBJ1-2; no reliable D call. Germline V gives CDR1 MNHNY, CDR2 SVGAGI (reference sequence). The CDR3 loop spans 13 amino acids. V lost 0 bases to trimming and J lost 9 bases, with 11 bases between them. DNA for the CDR3: TGTGCCAGCAGTTACTCGAGAGGCGGGAGCTACACCTTC. It is translated as CASSYSRGGSYTF.

V is TRBV28 and J is TRBJ1-5; 8 bases fit TRBD1. With V trimmed by 7 bases and J by 9 bases, 14 bases remained unmatched. The germline CDR1 and CDR2 sequences are MDHEN and SYDVKM. The CDR3 sequence is 15 residues long. CDR3 nucleotide sequence: TGTGCCAGCAAAGCAGGACAGGGCCTATGGCGGCCCCAGCATTTT. Amino acid sequence: CASKAGQGLWRPQHF.

This clonotype was observed many times. The CDR3 protein is CASRRPGDQETQYF. In DNA, the CDR3 is TGTGCCAGCAGGAGACCAGGGGATCAAGAGACCCAGTACTTC. The rearrangement joins TRBV28 to TRBJ2-5; D may be TRBD1 (6 bases). Germline V gene sequence: CDR1 MDHEN, CDR2 SYDVKM. V was trimmed by 6 bases and J by 2 bases, leaving 13 bases between them. The CDR3 covers 14 residues. The variable domain in full, with the rest retrieved from reference TRBV28 and TRBJ2-5, is DVKVTQSSRYLVKRTGEKVFLECVQDMDHENMFWYRQDPGLGLRLIYFSYDVKMKEKGDIPEGYSVSREKKERFSLILESASTNQTSMYLCASRRPGDQETQYFGPGTRLLVL.

The sample holds a few counts of this clonotype. The rearrangement links TRBV12-3 or TRBV12-4 to TRBJ1-4; 11 bases agree with TRBD1. This CDR3 region has 14 residues. The junction had 5 bases not matched to a gene; V was cut back by 7 bases and J by 7 bases. This chain's CDR3 is CASIPDRGPEKLFF. The CDR3 DNA follows: TGTGCCAGCATCCCGGACAGGGGGCCTGAAAAACTGTTTTTT.

This clonotype has only a few counts. The chain links TRBV14 to TRBJ2-4; no reliable D call. This CDR3 has 17 residues. Trimming left V 1 base short and J 3 bases short, with 16 bases between. CDR1 is SGHDN and CDR2 is FVKESK in the germline V gene. CDR3 DNA: TGTGCCAGCAGCCAAGGGGCCGAAAAGGTGGGCAAAAACATTCAGTACTTC. Translation gives CASSQGAEKVGKNIQYF.

This clonotype occurred many times. The chain combines TRBV6-1 with TRBJ1-2; no clear D. The CDR3 is made up of 11 amino acids. V was clipped by 2 bases and J by 8 bases, with 6 bases between them. CDR1 MNHNS and CDR2 SASEGT come from the germline V gene. CDR3 sequence (DNA): TGTGCCAGCAGTGAACTGGAGGGCTACACCTTC. Translated, it gives CASSELEGYTF.

The rearrangement uses TRBV5-1 and TRBJ2-4; possibly TRBD2 for D (5 bases). Looked up from germline, CDR1 is SGHRS and CDR2 is YFSETQ. Deletions cut 1 base from V and 13 bases from J, with 21 bases between. This CDR3 comprises 15 residues. The CDR3 loop is CASSLSSEGIDGQYF. Written as DNA, the CDR3 is TGCGCCAGCAGCTTGTCCTCAGAGGGAATCGACGGGCAGTACTTC.

V and J are TRBV7-8 and TRBJ1-1; 7 positions match TRBD1. This CDR3 comprises 15 residues. Germline V gene sequence: CDR1 SGHVS, CDR2 FQNEAQ. With V trimmed by 0 bases and J by 1 base, 2 bases remained unmatched. CDR3 amino acids: CASSLAWTGNTEAFF. In nucleotides, the CDR3 is TGTGCCAGCAGCTTAGCTTGGACAGGGAACACTGAAGCTTTCTTT.

Of note for this clonotype: Since a much larger clone is just one base distant, this may be a read error. This chain uses TRBV27 with TRBJ1-1; tentative D call: TRBD1 (5 bases). The CDR3 totals 13 residues. The germline gives CDR1 MNHEY, CDR2 SMNVEV (reference sequence). The CDR3 is CASSGTADTGAFF. Here the CDR3 DNA reads TGTGCCAGCAGTGGGACGGCAGACACTGGAGCTTTCTTT.

The V and J genes are TRBV18 and TRBJ2-5; 11 bases map to TRBD2. The J call may be wrong; the DNA end is better matched by TRBJ2-7. Germline V gene sequence: CDR1 KGHSH, CDR2 LQKENI. This CDR3 contains 15 residues. The CDR3 nucleotides are TGTGCCAGCTCACCGACTAGCGGGGTAAATTACGAGCAGTACTTC. The encoded protein is CASSPTSGVNYEQYF.

The table lists this clonotype with many counts. The chain joins TRBV5-5 to TRBJ2-7, with TRBD1 as a possible D gene (6 bases). CDR1 SGHKS and CDR2 YYEKEE come from the germline V gene (reference sequence). The ends were cut back, 0 bases at V and 1 base at J, with 8 bases in the middle. The CDR3 covers 14 residues. The CDR3 loop reads CASSLAGTSYEQYF. CDR3 in DNA: TGTGCCAGCAGCTTGGCGGGGACATCCTACGAGCAGTACTTC.

The V call is TRBV9, the J call TRBJ1-2; TRBD1 aligns across 11 bases. The ends lost 3 bases at V and 8 bases at J; junction bases unmatched: 9. The germline gives CDR1 SGDLS, CDR2 YYNGEE. The CDR3 runs to 15 residues. The CDR3 loop is CASSGMRDRGLGYTF. In nucleotides, the CDR3 is TGTGCCAGCAGCGGAATGCGGGACAGGGGGTTAGGCTACACCTTC.

This clonotype was observed at least ten times. The rearrangement uses TRBV7-8 and TRBJ2-7, with 10 bases lining up with TRBD2. The CDR3 has 15 amino acids. Germline CDR1 and CDR2: SGHVS and FQNEAQ. Trimming at V came to 1 base and at J to 3 bases, leaving 3 bases not matched to a gene. The CDR3 DNA sequence: TGTGCCAGCAGCTTAGGGCTAGCGGGGGACTACGAGCAGTACTTC. This encodes CASSLGLAGDYEQYF.

At least ten counts were recorded for this clonotype. As DNA, the CDR3 is TGTGCCAGCAGCTTAGGTCTCGAGGGCGACGAGCAGTACTTC. Its translation is CASSLGLEGDEQYF. The rearrangement links TRBV7-9 to TRBJ2-7, with a weak D call TRBD2 (5 bases). The CDR3 loop spans 14 amino acids. V was shortened by 1 base and J by 5 bases, with 12 bases between the two germline ends. CDR1 SEHNR and CDR2 FQNEAQ come from the germline V gene (reference sequence).

This clonotype was seen at least ten times. The V gene is TRBV12-3 or TRBV12-4, the J gene TRBJ2-5; the D gene is possibly TRBD2 (5 bases). The length of the CDR3 is 13 residues. V lost 6 bases and J lost 5, with 13 bases in between. This CDR3 is CASRRTSGETQYF. The CDR3 DNA follows: TGTGCCAGCAGACGGACGTCGGGGGAGACCCAGTACTTC.

This clonotype was observed a handful of times. Being one base from a much bigger clone, this may be a read error. V gene TRBV12-3 or TRBV12-4 combines with J gene TRBJ2-1; D may be TRBD1 or TRBD2 (6 bases each). This CDR3 is built from 14 residues. V was trimmed by 1 base and J by 10 bases, leaving 14 bases between them. In DNA, the CDR3 is TGTGCCAGCAGTTTAGGGGGGGCCATCCACGAGCAGTTCTTC. This sequence encodes CASSLGGAIHEQFF.

This clonotype has only a few counts. J is TRBJ1-5 and V is TRBV6-5; 8 bases match TRBD1. The germline gives CDR1 MNHEY, CDR2 SVGAGI. J was trimmed by 3 bases and V by 4 bases; bases with no gene match: 8. The CDR3 consists of 16 residues. The CDR3 DNA reads as TGTGCCAGCAGTTCCGCCGGGGGACAGGCCAATCAGCCCCAGCATTTT. It is translated as CASSSAGGQANQPQHF.

The sample holds many counts of this clonotype. The V gene is TRBV7-2, the J gene TRBJ1-5; TRBD1 might be the D (5 bases). Germline V lookup: CDR1 SGHTA, CDR2 FQGNSA. Trimming removed 1 base at V and 2 bases at J, with 9 bases between. CDR3 length: 15 residues. The CDR3 spells CASSLEGWGNQPQHF. The CDR3 nucleotides read TGTGCCAGCAGCTTAGAGGGGTGGGGCAATCAGCCCCAGCATTTT.

Ten or more counts support this clonotype. This chain joins TRBV19 and TRBJ1-2; 9 nucleotides align to TRBD1. After removal of 5 bases from V and 3 bases from J, the junction contained 4 bases not matched to a gene. CDR3 length: 14 residues. Germline CDR1 reads LNHDA; CDR2 reads SQIVND (reference sequence). CDR3 sequence: CASSHRGRDYGYTF. Written as DNA, the CDR3 is TGTGCCAGTAGTCACAGGGGGCGCGACTATGGCTACACCTTC.

This clonotype came up many times. V and J are TRBV3-1 and TRBJ1-5; D perhaps matches TRBD1 (6 bases). Germline CDR1 LGHDT, CDR2 YNNKEL (reference sequence). Trimming cost V 5 bases and J 3 bases, with 11 bases left between them. This CDR3 has 14 amino acids. CDR3 loop: CASSGSGDNQPQHF. The CDR3 nucleotides are TGTGCCAGCAGCGGTTCAGGGGACAATCAGCCCCAGCATTTT.

This clonotype has ten or more counts. The chain employs TRBV25-1 and TRBJ2-1; D possibly corresponds to TRBD1 (6 bases). The length of the CDR3 is 14 residues. Germline loops: CDR1 MGHDK, CDR2 SYGVNS. Trimming stripped 6 bases from V and 0 bases from J, with 9 bases between. CDR3 DNA: TGTGCCAGCAGGCTAGGGGGCTCCTACAATGAGCAGTTCTTC. The encoded protein is CASRLGGSYNEQFF.

The gene calls are TRBV20-1 and TRBJ1-1; D uncertain. The CDR3 is made up of 13 amino acids. The V gene's germline CDR1 is DFQATT and CDR2 SNEGSKA (reference sequence). Trimming cost V 3 bases and J 6 bases, with 14 bases left between them. CDR3 in DNA: TGCAGTGCTAGGGGCAGCGTTAGTCCTGAAGCTTTCTTT. Translating it yields CSARGSVSPEAFF.

This clonotype appeared many times. The DNA for the CDR3 is TGTGCCAGCAACCAAGACCTATCCGGGGAGACCCAGTACTTC. Residues: CASNQDLSGETQYF. The chain recombines TRBV5-6 with TRBJ2-5, with D unclear. The length of the CDR3 is 14 residues. The germline CDR1 and CDR2 sequences are SGHDT and YYEEEE. Trimming stripped 6 bases from V and 5 bases from J, with 17 bases between.